The 30 T cell receptor beta chains presented below share a single source sample, sequenced in a study of cytomegalovirus exposure and HLA in healthy donors. With 60 Vbeta and 13 Jbeta primers, the PCR was carried out. Some clones are missing from TCRdb's copy, which holds only in-frame ones; the method was immunoSEQ multiplex PCR. Among 65,000 or so clones, roughly 60% were seen once, and the ten largest hold around 3%. Sequencing used PBMCs. The receptors derive from a man aged 25-45 years in good health and CMV-seronegative.

The genes are TRBV4-2 and TRBJ2-2; 10 nucleotides align to TRBD2. This CDR3 is built from 16 residues. V lost 0 bases to trimming and J lost 5 bases; unmatched junction nucleotides: 3. CDR1 is LGHNA and CDR2 is YNFKEQ in the germline V gene. Here the CDR3 reads CASSQDGTSATGELFF. CDR3 nucleotide sequence: TGTGCCAGCAGCCAAGATGGGACTAGCGCTACCGGGGAGCTGTTTTTT.

This clone was seen a few times. The chain carries TRBV7-8 and TRBJ1-5; 11 bases agree with TRBD1. Germline CDR1 and CDR2: SGHVS and FQNEAQ. This CDR3 is built from 17 residues. The V segment lost 10 bases and the J segment 1 base; nucleotides outside the gene matches: 12. The CDR3 DNA reads TGTGCCACCAACAAGGACCGGGACAGGGGGAGCAATCAGCCCCAGCATTTT. As protein: CATNKDRDRGSNQPQHF.

This clone was counted only a few times. CDR3 loop: CASSLGGVYEQYF. The CDR3, as DNA: TGTGCCAGCAGCTTAGGGGGGGTCTACGAGCAGTACTTC. J is TRBJ2-7 and V is TRBV7-8; TRBD2 is a possible D gene (6 bases). CDR3 length equals 13 residues. Trimming pared 1 base from V and 3 bases from J, leaving 7 bases between. CDR1 SGHVS and CDR2 FQNEAQ come from the germline V gene.

Notes on this clone: Relative to the germline gene, one junction end is altered; a read error may explain this. The chain couples TRBV14 to TRBJ1-2, with D possibly TRBD1 on 6 matching bases. CDR1 and CDR2 (germline): SGHDN, FVKESK. This CDR3 has 14 amino acids. The CDR3 sequence is CASGQEITGFGYTF. CDR3 sequence (DNA): TGTGCCAGCGGCCAAGAGATTACAGGGTTCGGCTACACCTTC.

This chain joins TRBV10-3 and TRBJ1-2, with D possibly being TRBD1 (6 bases). The CDR3 is 13 amino acids. Trimming cost V 6 bases and J 7 bases, with 15 bases left between them. From germline, CDR1 is ENHRY and CDR2 SYGVKD. The CDR3 DNA follows: TGTGCCATCAGGACCTTACAGGGAAGTGGCTACACCTTC. This codes for CAIRTLQGSGYTF.

The chain is built from TRBV4-2 and TRBJ2-2; possible D gene TRBD2, 6 bases. The CDR3 loop spans 13 amino acids. V was cut by 7 bases and J by 10 bases, with 16 bases left in between. From germline, CDR1 is LGHNA and CDR2 YNFKEQ. CDR3 DNA sequence: TGTGCCAGCAACAACGGAGGGGCCCAGGAGCTGTTTTTT. Protein: CASNNGGAQELFF.

This clone was seen a single time. The chain is built from TRBV9 and TRBJ2-5; 11 bases align to TRBD2. The CDR3 is 13 residues long. The junction had 3 bases not matched to a gene; V was cut back by 6 bases and J by 5 bases. The germline gives CDR1 SGDLS, CDR2 YYNGEE. CDR3 amino acids: CASNSGGAETQYF. CDR3 DNA: TGTGCCAGCAATAGCGGGGGGGCGGAGACCCAGTACTTC.

The chain recombines TRBV7-3 with TRBJ1-2; D uncertain. The V end was cut by 2 bases, the J end by 4 bases, with 14 bases between. CDR3 size: 15 residues. Looked up from germline, CDR1 is SGHTA and CDR2 is FQGTGA. This CDR3 is CASSLDGSTSYGYTF. CDR3 coding DNA: TGTGCCAGCAGCTTAGACGGGTCAACCTCCTATGGCTACACCTTC.

The gene calls are TRBV6-1 and TRBJ2-7; 10 bases align to TRBD1. This CDR3 contains 13 residues. Germline V gene sequence: CDR1 MNHNS, CDR2 SASEGT. V shed 6 bases and J 3 bases; nucleotides not matched to a gene: 2. The DNA of the CDR3 is TGTGCCAGCAGGGACAGGGGGAGCTACGAGCAGTACTTC. The encoded protein is CASRDRGSYEQYF.

V and J are TRBV4-1 and TRBJ2-1; 8 positions agree with TRBD2. CDR3 length equals 15 residues. CDR1 MGHRA and CDR2 YSYEKL come from the germline V gene. The V gene end was trimmed by 4 bases and the J gene end by 15 bases; junction bases not matched to a gene: 17. The CDR3, as DNA: TGCGCCAGCAGCCCCTGGCCGCGGGGGGACTTCAGGGTGTTCTTC. It translates to CASSPWPRGDFRVFF.

The chain uses TRBV6-4 and TRBJ2-7; weak D call: TRBD1 (6 bases). The V end was cut by 4 bases, the J end by 4 bases, with 11 bases between. Germline V gives CDR1 MRHNA, CDR2 SNTAGT. CDR3 size: 13 residues. DNA of the CDR3: TGTGCCAGCAGTGTGGACAGAGGGTACGAGCAGTACTTC. Residues: CASSVDRGYEQYF.

The V gene is TRBV29-1, the J gene TRBJ2-3; TRBD1 matches 7 bases. The CDR3 runs to 11 residues. CDR1 and CDR2 (germline): SQVTM, ANQGSEA. Unmatched junction bases numbered 8, after V lost 7 bases and J lost 10 bases. Here the CDR3 DNA reads TGCAGCGCGAGTGCAGGGGGATCGCAGTATTTT. This translates into CSASAGGSQYF.

A few counts support this clone. The chain employs TRBV28 and TRBJ1-1, with D possibly being TRBD1 (5 bases). The CDR3 consists of 14 residues. Trimming pared 1 base from V and 8 bases from J, leaving 14 bases between. Germline CDR1 reads MDHEN; CDR2 reads SYDVKM. CDR3 in DNA: TGTGCCAGCAGTTTATCGGGTCGGGGGAGCGAAGCTTTCTTT. Translating it yields CASSLSGRGSEAFF.

The chain has TRBV6-1 and TRBJ1-2; D is perhaps TRBD1 (6 bases). CDR3 size: 14 residues. Germline CDR1 MNHNS, CDR2 SASEGT. The V and J ends lost 7 bases and 8 bases respectively, with 20 bases between them. CDR3 sequence: CASTEAGRGRGYTF. The CDR3 bases are TGTGCCAGCACCGAAGCGGGGAGGGGGAGGGGCTACACCTTC.

The chain combines TRBV2 with TRBJ1-5, with 7 bases lining up with TRBD1. From germline, CDR1 is SNHLY and CDR2 FYNNEI. The CDR3 length is 13 residues. Unmatched junction bases numbered 1, after V lost 2 bases and J lost 6 bases. CDR3 nucleotide sequence: TGTGCCAGCAGTGAACAGGGGGGTCAGCCCCAGCATTTT. Amino acids: CASSEQGGQPQHF.

The J gene is TRBJ2-3, the V gene TRBV9; 8 nucleotides agree with TRBD1. This CDR3 region has 16 residues. Germline lookup yields CDR1 SGDLS and CDR2 YYNGEE. The junction had 13 bases not matched to a gene; V was cut back by 4 bases and J by 6 bases. This CDR3 reads CASSKPGQGPVDTQYF. The CDR3 DNA sequence: TGTGCCAGCAGCAAACCAGGACAGGGACCCGTGGATACGCAGTATTTT. The whole variable domain, remainder taken from reference TRBV9 and TRBJ2-3, is DSGVTQTPKHLITATGQRVTLRCSPRSGDLSVYWYQQSLDQGLQFLIQYYNGEERAKGNILERFSAQQFPDLHSELNLSSLELGDSALYFCASSKPGQGPVDTQYFGPGTRLTVL.

The J gene is TRBJ2-6, the V gene TRBV29-1; TRBD1 matches at 10 bases. The junction had 13 bases not matched to a gene; V was cut back by 6 bases and J by 2 bases. The length of the CDR3 is 18 residues. Germline values: CDR1 SQVTM, CDR2 ANQGSEA. The CDR3 region has the DNA TGCAGCGTGGCACCCAGGGGGACAGGGGTTACTGGGGCCAACGTCCTGACTTTC. Translated: CSVAPRGTGVTGANVLTF.

V and J are TRBV6-1 and TRBJ1-1, with D uncertain. Per germline, CDR1 MNHNS and CDR2 SASEGT. The CDR3 has 13 amino acids. V lost 7 bases and J lost 3, with 12 bases in between. The CDR3 spells CASKSGSYTEAFF. The CDR3 nucleotides are TGTGCCAGCAAAAGCGGGAGTTACACTGAAGCTTTCTTT.

The CDR3 DNA reads TGTGCCTGGAGTGTGGACAGGGGGATTGGTCAGCCCCAGCATTTT. Translating gives CAWSVDRGIGQPQHF. The rearrangement links TRBV30 to TRBJ1-5, with 10 bases fitting TRBD1. Germline V lookup: CDR1 GTSNPN, CDR2 SVGIG (reference sequence). The trim removed 0 bases at V and 6 bases at J, leaving 5 bases unmatched. This CDR3 contains 15 residues.

CDR3 coding DNA: TGTGCCAGCAGGTTTTCGACAGGGAAACCCTACGAGCAGTACTTC. Translated: CASRFSTGKPYEQYF. The chain has TRBV6-1 and TRBJ2-7, with 7 bases aligning to TRBD1. In germline, CDR1 is MNHNS, CDR2 SASEGT. The CDR3 totals 15 residues. V was clipped by 6 bases and J by 2 bases; unmatched bases: 10.

The CDR3 is CASSSATGAEKLFF. Written as DNA, the CDR3 is TGTGCCAGTAGTAGCGCAACAGGAGCCGAAAAACTGTTTTTT. J is TRBJ1-4 and V is TRBV19, with D tentatively TRBD1 (5 bases). The CDR3 is 14 amino acids. V was shortened by 4 bases and J by 8 bases, with 14 bases between the two germline ends. Germline loops: CDR1 LNHDA, CDR2 SQIVND (reference sequence).

The chain carries TRBV13 and TRBJ2-5, with 8 bases lining up with TRBD1. J was trimmed by 0 bases and V by 5 bases; bases with no gene match: 5. Germline V gene data show CDR1 as PRHDT and CDR2 as FYEKMQ (reference sequence). The CDR3 is 15 amino acids. The CDR3 DNA reads as TGTGCCAGCAGCCCTTCGGGACAGGACCAAGAGACCCAGTACTTC. Translation: CASSPSGQDQETQYF.

The gene calls are TRBV11-3 and TRBJ2-7, with 7 nucleotides matching TRBD1. CDR1 SGHNT and CDR2 YENEEA come from the germline V gene. CDR3 size: 15 residues. V shed 3 bases and J 0 bases; nucleotides not matched to a gene: 5. The CDR3 sequence: CASSLGDSSSYEQYF. Here the CDR3 DNA reads TGTGCCAGCAGCTTGGGGGACAGTAGCTCCTACGAGCAGTACTTC.

The chain couples TRBV27 to TRBJ2-5, with a weak D call TRBD2 (6 bases). The CDR3 has 13 residues. With 1 base removed from V and 3 bases from J, the gap between germline ends came to 6 bases. Germline assignment: CDR1 MNHEY and CDR2 SMNVEV (reference sequence). The CDR3 DNA reads as TGTGCCAGCAGTTTATGGGGGGAAGAGACCCAGTACTTC. Translating gives CASSLWGEETQYF.

This chain links TRBV1 with TRBJ2-3; the table's D call, TRBD1, was not checked against the DNA. TRBV1 is a pseudogene locus. This CDR3 has 20 residues. CDR3 sequence reads: CTSSQAKPPQTVYGTDTQYF. The CDR3, as DNA: TGCACCAGCAGCCAAGCCAAACCCCCTCAGACAGTCTACGGGACAGATACGCAGTATTTT.

This clone was observed a few times. The chain is built from TRBV6-5 and TRBJ1-6; TRBD1 is a possible D gene (5 bases). The length of the CDR3 is 16 residues. Germline V gives CDR1 MNHEY, CDR2 SVGAGI. Trimming took 4 bases from V and 5 from J, leaving 15 bases between them. Here the CDR3 reads CASSFTPGGNNSPLHF. In DNA form, the CDR3 reads TGTGCCAGCAGTTTCACCCCTGGGGGGAATAATTCACCCCTCCACTTT.

J is TRBJ1-1 and V is TRBV19; maybe TRBD1 (5 bases). The CDR3 is 14 residues long. With 1 base removed from V and 4 bases from J, the gap between germline ends came to 10 bases. Germline CDR1 reads LNHDA; CDR2 reads SQIVND (reference sequence). CDR3 in amino acids: CASSIVGLGTEAFF. The CDR3 coding sequence is TGTGCCAGTAGTATAGTGGGACTGGGCACTGAAGCTTTCTTT. The full variable domain, with the rest looked up from reference TRBV19 and TRBJ1-1, is DGGITQSPKYLFRKEGQNVTLSCEQNLNHDAMYWYRQDPGQGLRLIYYSQIVNDFQKGDIAEGYSVSREKKESFPLTVTSAQKNPTAFYLCASSIVGLGTEAFFGQGTRLTVV.

The chain combines TRBV2 with TRBJ1-1; D possibly corresponds to TRBD1 (6 bases). CDR3 length: 14 residues. Germline V gives CDR1 SNHLY, CDR2 FYNNEI. Trimming shortened V by 3 bases and J by 2 bases, and 10 bases separated the two germline ends. The CDR3: CASSDMGHNTEAFF. The CDR3 nucleotides are TGTGCCAGCAGTGACATGGGACATAACACTGAAGCTTTCTTT.

The rearrangement uses TRBV5-1 and TRBJ1-1, with TRBD1 as a possible D gene (5 bases). CDR3 length: 16 residues. Per the germline V gene, CDR1 is SGHRS and CDR2 is YFSETQ. The V and J ends lost 3 bases and 5 bases respectively, with 20 bases between them. This CDR3 is CASSWDSWTLGTEAFF. In DNA form, the CDR3 reads TGCGCCAGCAGCTGGGACTCTTGGACATTGGGGACTGAAGCTTTCTTT. Looking up the rest from reference TRBV5-1 and TRBJ1-1 gives the full variable domain: KAGVTQTPRYLIKTRGQQVTLSCSPISGHRSVSWYQQTPGQGLQFLFEYFSETQRNKGNFPGRFSGRQFSNSRSEMNVSTLELGDSALYLCASSWDSWTLGTEAFFGQGTRLTVV.

The gene calls are TRBV7-7 and TRBJ2-7; 10 nucleotides agree with TRBD1. The CDR3 extends over 15 amino acids. The germline V gene has CDR1 SSHAT and CDR2 FNYEAQ (reference sequence). V shed 5 bases and J 1 base; nucleotides not matched to a gene: 5. As DNA, the CDR3 is TGTGCCAGCAGCATCGGACAGGGGGAGTCCTACGAGCAGTACTTC. Its translation is CASSIGQGESYEQYF. Full variable domain (missing parts from reference TRBV7-7 and TRBJ2-7): GAGVSQSPRYKVTKRGQDVTLRCDPISSHATLYWYQQALGQGPEFLTYFNYEAQPDKSGLPSDRFSAERPEGSISTLTIQRTEQRDSAMYRCASSIGQGESYEQYFGPGTRLTVT.